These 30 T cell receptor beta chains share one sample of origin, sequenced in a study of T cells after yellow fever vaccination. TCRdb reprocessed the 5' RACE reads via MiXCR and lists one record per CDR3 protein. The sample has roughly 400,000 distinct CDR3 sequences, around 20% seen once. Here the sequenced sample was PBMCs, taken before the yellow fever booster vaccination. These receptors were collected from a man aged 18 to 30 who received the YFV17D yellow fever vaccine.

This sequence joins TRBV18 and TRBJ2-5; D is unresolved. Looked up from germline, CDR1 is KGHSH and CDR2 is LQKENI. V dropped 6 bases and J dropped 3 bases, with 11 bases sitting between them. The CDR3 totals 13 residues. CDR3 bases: TGTGCCAGCTCCCCGGGCCCTAAAGAGACCCAGTACTTC. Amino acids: CASSPGPKETQYF.

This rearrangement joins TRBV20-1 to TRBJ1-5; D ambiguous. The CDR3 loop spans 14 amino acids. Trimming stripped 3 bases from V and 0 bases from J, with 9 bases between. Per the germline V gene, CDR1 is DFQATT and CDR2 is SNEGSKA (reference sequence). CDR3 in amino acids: CSASSGVSNQPQHF. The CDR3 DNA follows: TGCAGTGCTAGTTCTGGTGTTAGCAATCAGCCCCAGCATTTT.

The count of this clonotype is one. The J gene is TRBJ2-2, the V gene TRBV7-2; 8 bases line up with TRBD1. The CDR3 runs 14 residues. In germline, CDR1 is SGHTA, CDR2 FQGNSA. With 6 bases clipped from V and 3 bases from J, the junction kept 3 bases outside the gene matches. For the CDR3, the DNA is TGTGCCAGCAGGCAGGGGGCTTACACCGGGGAGCTGTTTTTT. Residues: CASRQGAYTGELFF.

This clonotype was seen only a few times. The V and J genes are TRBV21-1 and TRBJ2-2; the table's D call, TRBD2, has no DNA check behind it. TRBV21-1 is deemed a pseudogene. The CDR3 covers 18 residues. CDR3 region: CASSKRPFLAENTGELFF. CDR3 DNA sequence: TGTGCCAGCAGCAAGCGTCCCTTTCTAGCGGAGAACACCGGGGAGCTGTTTTTT.

The DNA of the CDR3 is TGCAGTGCCATCGGGACAGCCTACACAGATACGCAGTATTTT. Translated: CSAIGTAYTDTQYF. The V gene is TRBV20-1, the J gene TRBJ2-3; 7 nucleotides line up with TRBD1. This CDR3 has 14 residues. CDR1 and CDR2 from the germline V gene are DFQATT and SNEGSKA (reference sequence). The V segment lost 6 bases and the J segment 2 bases; nucleotides outside the gene matches: 8.

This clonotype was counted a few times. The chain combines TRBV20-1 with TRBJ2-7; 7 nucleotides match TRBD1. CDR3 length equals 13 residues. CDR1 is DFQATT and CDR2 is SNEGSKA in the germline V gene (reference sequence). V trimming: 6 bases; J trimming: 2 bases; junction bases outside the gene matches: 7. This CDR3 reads CSATDRATYEQYV. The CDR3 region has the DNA TGCAGTGCAACCGACAGGGCCACCTACGAGCAGTACGTC.

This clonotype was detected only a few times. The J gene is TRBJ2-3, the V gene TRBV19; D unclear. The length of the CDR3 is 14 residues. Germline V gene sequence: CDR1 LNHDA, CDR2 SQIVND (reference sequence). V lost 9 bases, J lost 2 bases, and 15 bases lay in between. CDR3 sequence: CASYPRIHTDTQYF. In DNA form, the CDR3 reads TGTGCCAGCTACCCGAGGATCCACACAGATACGCAGTATTTT. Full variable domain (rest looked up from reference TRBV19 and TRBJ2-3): DGGITQSPKYLFRKEGQNVTLSCEQNLNHDAMYWYRQDPGQGLRLIYYSQIVNDFQKGDIAEGYSVSREKKESFPLTVTSAQKNPTAFYLCASYPRIHTDTQYFGPGTRLTVL.

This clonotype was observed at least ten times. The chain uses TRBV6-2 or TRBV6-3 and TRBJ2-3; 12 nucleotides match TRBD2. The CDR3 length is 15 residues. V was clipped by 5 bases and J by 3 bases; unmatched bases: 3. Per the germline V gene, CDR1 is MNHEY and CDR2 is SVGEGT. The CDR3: CASSLAGGPTDTQYF. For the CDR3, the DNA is TGTGCCAGCAGTCTAGCGGGGGGGCCGACAGATACGCAGTATTTT.

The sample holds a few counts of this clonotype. DNA for the CDR3: TGTGCCAGCAGTGGACAGGCCCCGAACACTGAAGCTTTCTTT. Translated: CASSGQAPNTEAFF. V gene TRBV6-5 combines with J gene TRBJ1-1, with 7 bases lining up with TRBD1. After removal of 5 bases from V and 1 base from J, the junction contained 4 bases not matched to a gene. This CDR3 is built from 14 residues. CDR1 is MNHEY, CDR2 SVGAGI, per germline.

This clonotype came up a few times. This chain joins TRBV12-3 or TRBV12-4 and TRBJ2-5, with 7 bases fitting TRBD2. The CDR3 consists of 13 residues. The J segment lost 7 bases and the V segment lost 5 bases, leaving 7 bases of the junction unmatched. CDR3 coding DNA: TGTGCCAGCAGTCCAGCGGGGAGGGGGACCCAGTACTTC. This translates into CASSPAGRGTQYF.

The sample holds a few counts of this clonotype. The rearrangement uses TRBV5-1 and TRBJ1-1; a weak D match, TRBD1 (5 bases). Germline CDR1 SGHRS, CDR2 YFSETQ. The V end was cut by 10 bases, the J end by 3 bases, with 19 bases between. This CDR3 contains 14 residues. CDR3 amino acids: CASHFDSSYTEAFF. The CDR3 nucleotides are TGCGCCTCCCACTTTGACAGTTCTTACACTGAAGCTTTCTTT.

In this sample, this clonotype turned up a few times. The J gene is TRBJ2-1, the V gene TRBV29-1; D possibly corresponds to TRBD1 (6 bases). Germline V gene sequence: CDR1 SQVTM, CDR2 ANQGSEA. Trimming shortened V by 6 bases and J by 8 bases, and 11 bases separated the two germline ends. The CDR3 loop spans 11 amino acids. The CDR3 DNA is TGCAGCGTGGGCTACAGGGATGAGCAGTTCTTC. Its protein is CSVGYRDEQFF.

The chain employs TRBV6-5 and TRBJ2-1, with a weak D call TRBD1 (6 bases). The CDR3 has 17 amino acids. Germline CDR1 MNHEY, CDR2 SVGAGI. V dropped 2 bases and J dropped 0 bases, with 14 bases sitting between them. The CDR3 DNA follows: TGTGCCAGCAGTTACAACCCCAGGGGCGGCTCCTACAATGAGCAGTTCTTC. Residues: CASSYNPRGGSYNEQFF.

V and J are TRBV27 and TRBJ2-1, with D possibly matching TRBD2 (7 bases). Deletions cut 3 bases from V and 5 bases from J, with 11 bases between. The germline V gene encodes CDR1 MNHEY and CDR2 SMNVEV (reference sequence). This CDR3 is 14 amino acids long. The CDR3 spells CASSLGGPHNEQFF. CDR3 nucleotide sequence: TGTGCCAGCAGTTTGGGGGGGCCCCACAATGAGCAGTTCTTC.

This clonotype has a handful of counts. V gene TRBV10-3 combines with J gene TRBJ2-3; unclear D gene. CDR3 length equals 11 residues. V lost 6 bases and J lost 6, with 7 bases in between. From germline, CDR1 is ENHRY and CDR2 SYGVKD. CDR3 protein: CAISETDTQYF. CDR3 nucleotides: TGTGCCATCAGCGAGACCGATACGCAGTATTTT.

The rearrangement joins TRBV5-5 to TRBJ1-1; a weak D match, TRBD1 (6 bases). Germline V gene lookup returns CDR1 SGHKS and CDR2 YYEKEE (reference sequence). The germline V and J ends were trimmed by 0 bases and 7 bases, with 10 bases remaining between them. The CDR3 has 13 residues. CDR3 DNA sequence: TGTGCCAGCAGCTTGGAGCGGGGGCTTGAAGCTTTCTTT. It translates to CASSLERGLEAFF.

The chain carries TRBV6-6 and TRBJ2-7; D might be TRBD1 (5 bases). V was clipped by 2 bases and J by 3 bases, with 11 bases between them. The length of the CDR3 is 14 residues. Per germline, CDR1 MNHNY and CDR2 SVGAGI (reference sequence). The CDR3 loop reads CASSYQTAGYEQYF. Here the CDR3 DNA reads TGTGCCAGCAGTTACCAGACAGCCGGCTACGAGCAGTACTTC.

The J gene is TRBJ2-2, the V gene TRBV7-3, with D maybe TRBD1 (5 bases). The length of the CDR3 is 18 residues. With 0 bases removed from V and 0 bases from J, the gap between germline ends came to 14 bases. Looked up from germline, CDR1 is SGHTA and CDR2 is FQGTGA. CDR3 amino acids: CASSLTAWTLANTGELFF. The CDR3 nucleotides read TGTGCCAGCAGCTTAACCGCTTGGACACTTGCGAACACCGGGGAGCTGTTTTTT. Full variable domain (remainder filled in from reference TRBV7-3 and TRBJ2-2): GAGVSQTPSNKVTEKGKYVELRCDPISGHTALYWYRQSLGQGPEFLIYFQGTGAADDSGLPNDRFFAVRPEGSVSTLKIQRTERGDSAVYLCASSLTAWTLANTGELFFGEGSRLTVL.

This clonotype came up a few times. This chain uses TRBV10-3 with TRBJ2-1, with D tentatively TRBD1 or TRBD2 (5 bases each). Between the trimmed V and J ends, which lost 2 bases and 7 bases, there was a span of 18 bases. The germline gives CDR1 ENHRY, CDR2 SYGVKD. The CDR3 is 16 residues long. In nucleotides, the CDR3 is TGTGCCATCAGTGAGCCCTCGGGACCCCGTCGAAATGAGCAGTTCTTC. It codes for CAISEPSGPRRNEQFF.

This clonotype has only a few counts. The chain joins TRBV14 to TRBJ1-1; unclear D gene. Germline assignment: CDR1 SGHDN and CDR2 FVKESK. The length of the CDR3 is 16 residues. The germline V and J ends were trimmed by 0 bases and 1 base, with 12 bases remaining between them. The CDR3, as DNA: TGTGCCAGCAGCCAAGAATTGGTTCGGCCGAACACTGAAGCTTTCTTT. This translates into CASSQELVRPNTEAFF.

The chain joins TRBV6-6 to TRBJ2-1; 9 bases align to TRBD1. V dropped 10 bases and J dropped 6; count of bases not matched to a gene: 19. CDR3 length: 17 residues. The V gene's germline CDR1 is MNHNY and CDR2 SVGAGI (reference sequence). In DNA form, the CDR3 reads TGTGCCATACATTTTGCTCCCCCGGGACAGGGATTCAATGAGCAGTTCTTC. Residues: CAIHFAPPGQGFNEQFF.

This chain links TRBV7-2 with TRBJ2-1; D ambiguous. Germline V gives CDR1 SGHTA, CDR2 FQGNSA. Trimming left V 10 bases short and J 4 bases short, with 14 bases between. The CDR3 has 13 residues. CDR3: CAIPARKYNEQFF. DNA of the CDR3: TGTGCCATCCCGGCTCGCAAATACAATGAGCAGTTCTTC.

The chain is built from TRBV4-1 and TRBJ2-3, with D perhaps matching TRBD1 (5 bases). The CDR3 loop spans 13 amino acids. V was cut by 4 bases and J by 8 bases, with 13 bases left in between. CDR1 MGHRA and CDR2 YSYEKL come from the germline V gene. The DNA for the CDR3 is TGCGCCAGCAGCCTTCAGGGCGCTGGTACGCAGTATTTT. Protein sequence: CASSLQGAGTQYF.

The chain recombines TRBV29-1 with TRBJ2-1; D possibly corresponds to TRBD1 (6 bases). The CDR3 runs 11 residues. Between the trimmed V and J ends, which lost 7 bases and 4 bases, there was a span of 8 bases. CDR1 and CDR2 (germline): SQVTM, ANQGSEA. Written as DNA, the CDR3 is TGCAGCGGTGACAGGTACAATGAGCAGTTCTTC. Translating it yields CSGDRYNEQFF.

For the CDR3, the DNA is TGTGCCAGTAGTATATTTAGGGCGGGCAATGAGCAGTTCTTC. Translating it yields CASSIFRAGNEQFF. The V and J genes are TRBV19 and TRBJ2-1, with D perhaps matching TRBD2 (5 bases). Germline V lookup: CDR1 LNHDA, CDR2 SQIVND (reference sequence). This CDR3 is built from 14 residues. V was cut by 2 bases and J by 6 bases, with 11 bases left in between.

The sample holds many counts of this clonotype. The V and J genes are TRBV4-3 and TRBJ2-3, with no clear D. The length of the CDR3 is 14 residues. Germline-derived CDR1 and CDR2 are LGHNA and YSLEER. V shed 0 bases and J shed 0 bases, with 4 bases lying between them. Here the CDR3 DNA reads TGCGCCAGCAGCCAAGATTTTAGCACAGATACGCAGTATTTT. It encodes CASSQDFSTDTQYF.

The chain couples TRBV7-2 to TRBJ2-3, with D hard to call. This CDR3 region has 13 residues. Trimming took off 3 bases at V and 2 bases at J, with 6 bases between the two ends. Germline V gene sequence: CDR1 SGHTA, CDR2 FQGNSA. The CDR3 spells CASSFGNTDTQYF. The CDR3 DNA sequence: TGTGCCAGCAGCTTCGGAAACACAGATACGCAGTATTTT.

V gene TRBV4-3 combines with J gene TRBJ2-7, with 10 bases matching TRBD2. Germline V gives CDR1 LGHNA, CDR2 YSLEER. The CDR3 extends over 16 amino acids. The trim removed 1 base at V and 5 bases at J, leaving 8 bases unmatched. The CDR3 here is CASSQGEGLAGDEQYF. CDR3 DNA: TGCGCCAGCAGCCAAGGGGAAGGTCTAGCGGGGGACGAGCAGTACTTC.

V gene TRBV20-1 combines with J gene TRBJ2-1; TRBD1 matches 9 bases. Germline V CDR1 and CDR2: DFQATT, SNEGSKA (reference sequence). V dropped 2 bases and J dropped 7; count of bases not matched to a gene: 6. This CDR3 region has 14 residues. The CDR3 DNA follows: TGCAGTGCTAGAAACGGACAGGGGAGGAATGAGCAGTTCTTC. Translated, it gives CSARNGQGRNEQFF.

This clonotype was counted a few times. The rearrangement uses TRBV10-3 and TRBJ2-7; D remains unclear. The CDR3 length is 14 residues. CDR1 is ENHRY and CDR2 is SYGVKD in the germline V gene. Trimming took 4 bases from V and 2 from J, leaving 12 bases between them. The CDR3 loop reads CAISAVPSPYEQYV. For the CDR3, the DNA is TGTGCCATCAGTGCGGTACCATCACCCTACGAGCAGTACGTC.